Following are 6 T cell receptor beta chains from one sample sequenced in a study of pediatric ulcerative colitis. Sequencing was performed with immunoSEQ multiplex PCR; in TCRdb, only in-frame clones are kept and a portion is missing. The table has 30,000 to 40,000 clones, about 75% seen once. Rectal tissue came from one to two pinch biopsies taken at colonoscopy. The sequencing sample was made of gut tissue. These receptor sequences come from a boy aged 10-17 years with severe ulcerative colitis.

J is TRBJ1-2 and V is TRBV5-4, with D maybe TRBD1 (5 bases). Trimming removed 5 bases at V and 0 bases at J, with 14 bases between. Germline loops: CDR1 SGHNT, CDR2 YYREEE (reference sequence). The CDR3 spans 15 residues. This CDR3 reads CASRINQGSNYGYTF. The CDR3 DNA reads TGTGCCAGCAGGATCAATCAGGGTTCTAACTATGGCTACACCTTC. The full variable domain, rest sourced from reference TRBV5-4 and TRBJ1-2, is ETGVTQSPTHLIKTRGQQVTLRCSSQSGHNTVSWYQQALGQGPQFIFQYYREEENGRGNFPPRFSGLQFPNYSSELNVNALELDDSALYLCASRINQGSNYGYTFGSGTRLTVV.

CDR3 sequence: CSVELETGFTEAFF. CDR3 DNA sequence: TGCAGCGTTGAGTTGGAGACAGGGTTCACTGAAGCTTTCTTT. J is TRBJ1-1 and V is TRBV29-1; TRBD1 agrees at 7 bases. Germline assignment: CDR1 SQVTM and CDR2 ANQGSEA. The CDR3 has 14 amino acids. Losses at the gene ends were 3 bases for V and 4 bases for J; bases not matched to a gene: 8. The whole variable domain, remainder taken from reference TRBV29-1 and TRBJ1-1, is SAVISQKPSRDICQRGTSLTIQCQVDSQVTMMFWYRQQPGQSLTLIATANQGSEATYESGFVIDKFPISRPNLTFSTLTVSNMSPEDSSIYLCSVELETGFTEAFFGQGTRLTVV.

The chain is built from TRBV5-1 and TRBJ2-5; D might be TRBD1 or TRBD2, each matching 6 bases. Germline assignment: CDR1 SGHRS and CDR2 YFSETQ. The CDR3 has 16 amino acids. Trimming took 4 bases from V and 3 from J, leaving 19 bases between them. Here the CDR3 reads CASSGPSGGPEETQYF. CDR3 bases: TGCGCCAGCAGCGGACCTAGTGGGGGGCCGGAAGAGACCCAGTACTTC.

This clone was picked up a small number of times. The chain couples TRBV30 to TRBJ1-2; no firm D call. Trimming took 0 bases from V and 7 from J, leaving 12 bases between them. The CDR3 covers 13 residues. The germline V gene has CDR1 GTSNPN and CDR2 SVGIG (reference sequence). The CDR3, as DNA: TGTGCCTGGAGTGTACGCGGTTATCGTGGCTACACCTTC. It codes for CAWSVRGYRGYTF.

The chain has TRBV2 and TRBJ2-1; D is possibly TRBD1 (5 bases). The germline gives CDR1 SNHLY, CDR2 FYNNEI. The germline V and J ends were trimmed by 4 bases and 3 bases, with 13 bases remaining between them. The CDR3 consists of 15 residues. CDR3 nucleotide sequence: TGTGCCAGCAGTGGGGGCCAGGCCAACTACAATGAGCAGTTCTTC. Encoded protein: CASSGGQANYNEQFF. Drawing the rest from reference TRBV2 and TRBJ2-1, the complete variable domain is EPEVTQTPSHQVTQMGQEVILRCVPISNHLYFYWYRQILGQKVEFLVSFYNNEISEKSEIFDDQFSVERPDGSNFTLKIRSTKLEDSAMYFCASSGGQANYNEQFFGPGTRLTVL.

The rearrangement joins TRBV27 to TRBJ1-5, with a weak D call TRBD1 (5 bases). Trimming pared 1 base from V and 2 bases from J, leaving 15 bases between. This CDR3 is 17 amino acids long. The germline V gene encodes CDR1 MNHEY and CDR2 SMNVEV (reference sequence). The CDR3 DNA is TGTGCCAGCAGTTTATTGGGCCCGGGGGGAGGCAATCAGCCCCAGCATTTT. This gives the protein CASSLLGPGGGNQPQHF.